The next 15 T cell receptor beta chains were all read from a single sample in a study of metastatic and nonmetastatic thyroid tumors. Thyroid surgery was preceded by no treatment in any patient. TCRdb used MiXCR to call clones anew from the PCR reads. Found here are 64,000 or so clones, about 16% of them singletons; the top ten hold almost 9.5%. What was sequenced was blood. These receptors all come from a male donor with papillary thyroid cancer or a benign thyroid nodule (not recorded which). Some clones in this sample may be carry-over from other donors' samples.

This clone was detected many times. For the CDR3, the DNA is TGTGCCAGCCGTGACACCGGGGAGCTGTTTTTT. This codes for CASRDTGELFF. This chain links TRBV5-4 with TRBJ2-2; D uncertain. V was pared by 7 bases and J by 3 bases, with 4 bases between. In germline, CDR1 is SGHNT, CDR2 YYREEE (reference sequence). This CDR3 is 11 amino acids long.

In its sample, this clone was seen a few times. CDR3 DNA sequence: TGTGCCAGCAGTTCTTATAGCAATCAGCCCCAGCATTTT. This sequence encodes CASSSYSNQPQHF. The genes are TRBV6-5 and TRBJ1-5, with D unresolved. Germline CDR1 and CDR2: MNHEY and SVGAGI. V lost 4 bases to trimming and J lost 0 bases, with 4 bases between them. This CDR3 contains 13 residues.

This clone was counted many times. V is TRBV6-6 and J is TRBJ2-3; 10 bases line up with TRBD2. The CDR3 runs 16 residues. V lost 0 bases, J lost 2 bases, and 2 bases stayed unmatched. Germline-derived CDR1 and CDR2 are MNHNY and SVGAGI (reference sequence). The CDR3 spells CASSYSSGRITDTQYF. The DNA for the CDR3 is TGTGCCAGCAGTTACTCTAGCGGGAGGATCACAGATACGCAGTATTTT.

This clone was counted at least ten times. Within the sample, other DNA sequences also encode this same CDR3. This chain uses TRBV20-1 with TRBJ2-2, with TRBD2 as a possible D gene (7 bases). The CDR3 totals 14 residues. Trimming took 6 bases from V and 0 from J, leaving 11 bases between them. The V gene's germline CDR1 is DFQATT and CDR2 SNEGSKA (reference sequence). The CDR3 protein is CSAPGGPNTGELFF. The DNA for the CDR3 is TGCAGTGCCCCGGGGGGCCCGAACACCGGGGAGCTGTTTTTT.

The V call is TRBV18, the J call TRBJ2-7, with TRBD1 matching 7 bases. The CDR3 spans 13 residues. Losses at the gene ends were 4 bases for V and 4 bases for J; bases not matched to a gene: 4. Looked up from germline, CDR1 is KGHSH and CDR2 is LQKENI. CDR3 nucleotide sequence: TGTGCCAGCTCACGAAGCAGGGGGTACGAGCAGTACTTC. It specifies CASSRSRGYEQYF.

This clone was seen many times. In the same sample, other DNA sequences code for this CDR3. V usage is TRBV5-6 and J usage is TRBJ2-7; 8 bases are a match to TRBD2. The CDR3 length is 14 residues. Trimming took 0 bases from V and 6 from J; bases not matched to a gene: 5. Germline lookup yields CDR1 SGHDT and CDR2 YYEEEE. The CDR3 loop is CASSLGTSSIEQYF. CDR3 sequence (DNA): TGTGCCAGCAGCTTGGGGACTAGCTCGATCGAGCAGTACTTC.

This clone came up many times. V gene TRBV9 combines with J gene TRBJ1-6; D remains unclear. The V gene lost 0 bases and the J gene lost 6 bases, with 10 bases spanning the gap. The CDR3 sequence is 15 residues long. Germline assignment: CDR1 SGDLS and CDR2 YYNGEE. Here the CDR3 reads CASSVGREANSPLHF. The CDR3 DNA reads as TGTGCCAGCAGCGTAGGTAGGGAAGCTAATTCACCCCTCCACTTT.

This clone was detected many times. This sequence joins TRBV6-1 and TRBJ1-5; 9 bases are shared with TRBD1. J gave up 7 bases and V 5 bases, and 3 bases lay outside the gene matches. Germline values: CDR1 MNHNS, CDR2 SASEGT. The length of the CDR3 is 13 residues. The CDR3 region is CASSSDRGQPQHF. For the CDR3, the DNA is TGTGCCAGCAGTTCGGACAGGGGACAGCCCCAGCATTTT.

The table lists this clone with many counts. Since a much larger clone is just one base distant, this may be a read error. The J gene is TRBJ1-2, the V gene TRBV27; 7 bases fit TRBD1. The CDR3 consists of 15 residues. Germline CDR1 reads MNHEY; CDR2 reads SMNVEV (reference sequence). The CDR3 sequence: CATKLYRGLNYGYAF. The CDR3, as DNA: TGTGCCACCAAACTGTACAGGGGTTTAAACTATGGCTACGCCTTC.

This clone was recorded many times. The J gene is TRBJ2-7, the V gene TRBV7-8; D is possibly TRBD1 or TRBD2 (5 bases each). The CDR3 is 16 amino acids. Germline V gene lookup returns CDR1 SGHVS and CDR2 FQNEAQ. The V end was cut by 1 base, the J end by 2 bases, with 15 bases between. The CDR3 protein is CASSLDTGTVPYEQYF. CDR3 nucleotide sequence: TGTGCCAGCAGCTTAGACACCGGGACGGTCCCCTACGAGCAGTACTTC.

The chain combines TRBV30 with TRBJ1-1, with 7 bases identical to TRBD1. CDR1 is GTSNPN, CDR2 SVGIG, per germline (reference sequence). The CDR3 consists of 17 residues. Trimming cost V 3 bases and J 4 bases; bases outside gene matches: 17. The CDR3 sequence: CAWSAPGDRAWGTEAFF. The CDR3 coding sequence is TGTGCCTGGAGCGCCCCCGGAGACAGGGCTTGGGGCACTGAAGCTTTCTTT.

Many counts were recorded for this clone. The CDR3 spells CASLSTTSGTQETQYF. The CDR3 DNA reads TGTGCCAGCCTTTCGACGACTAGCGGGACCCAAGAGACCCAGTACTTC. The chain recombines TRBV2 with TRBJ2-5, with 11 bases identical to TRBD2. Germline CDR1 is SNHLY and CDR2 is FYNNEI. This CDR3 region has 16 residues. The junction had 9 bases not matched to a gene; V was cut back by 8 bases and J by 1 base.

This clone occurred many times. The J gene is TRBJ2-1, the V gene TRBV6-1; D unresolved. The V gene lost 7 bases and the J gene lost 8 bases, with 24 bases spanning the gap. The CDR3 spans 16 residues. Germline V gene data show CDR1 as MNHNS and CDR2 as SASEGT. CDR3 sequence: CASTLTDLWGGDEQFF. Here the CDR3 DNA reads TGTGCCAGCACTCTAACAGATCTCTGGGGTGGGGATGAGCAGTTCTTC.

This chain connects TRBV20-1 to TRBJ2-2; 13 bases agree with TRBD2. This CDR3 is 17 amino acids long. Germline lookup yields CDR1 DFQATT and CDR2 SNEGSKA (reference sequence). V dropped 3 bases and J dropped 0; count of bases not matched to a gene: 4. CDR3 nucleotides: TGCAGTGCTAGGGGGACTAGCGGGACGACGAACACCGGGGAGCTGTTTTTT. It codes for CSARGTSGTTNTGELFF.

This clone was found once. One end of the junction fails to match germline, which may point to a read error. The gene calls are TRBV7-8 and TRBJ2-2; unclear D gene. This CDR3 has 13 residues. The germline V gene has CDR1 SGHVS and CDR2 FQNEAQ. The CDR3 sequence: CVSSLDEPGELFF. In nucleotides, the CDR3 is TGTGTCAGCAGCTTAGACGAGCCCGGGGAGCTGTTTTTT.